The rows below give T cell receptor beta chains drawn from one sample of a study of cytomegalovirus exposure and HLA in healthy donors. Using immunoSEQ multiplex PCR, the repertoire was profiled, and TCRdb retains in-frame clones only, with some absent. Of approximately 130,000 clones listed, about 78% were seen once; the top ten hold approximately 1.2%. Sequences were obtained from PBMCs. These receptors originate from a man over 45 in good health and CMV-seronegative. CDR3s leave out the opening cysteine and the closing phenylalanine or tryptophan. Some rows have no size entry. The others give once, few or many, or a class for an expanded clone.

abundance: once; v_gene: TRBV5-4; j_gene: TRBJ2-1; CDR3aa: ASSLDGAGQPYNEQF
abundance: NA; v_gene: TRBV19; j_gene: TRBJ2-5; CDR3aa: ASSIFVQETQY
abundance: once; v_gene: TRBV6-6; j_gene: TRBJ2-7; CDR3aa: ASRALAYSYEQY
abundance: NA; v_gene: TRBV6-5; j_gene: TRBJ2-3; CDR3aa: ASSSGQGTDTQY
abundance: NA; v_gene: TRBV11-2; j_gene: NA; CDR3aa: ASSLVTGSYEQY
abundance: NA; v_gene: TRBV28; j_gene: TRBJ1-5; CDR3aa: ASSTTKQPQH
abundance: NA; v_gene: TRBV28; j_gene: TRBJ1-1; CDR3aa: ASSPTDSEAF
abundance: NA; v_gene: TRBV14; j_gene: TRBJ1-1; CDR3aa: ASSPPKGADPEAF
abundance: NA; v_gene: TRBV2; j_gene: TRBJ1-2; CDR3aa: ASDNGQAYGYT
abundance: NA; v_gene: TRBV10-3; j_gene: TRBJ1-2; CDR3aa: AISESAWDTNYGYT